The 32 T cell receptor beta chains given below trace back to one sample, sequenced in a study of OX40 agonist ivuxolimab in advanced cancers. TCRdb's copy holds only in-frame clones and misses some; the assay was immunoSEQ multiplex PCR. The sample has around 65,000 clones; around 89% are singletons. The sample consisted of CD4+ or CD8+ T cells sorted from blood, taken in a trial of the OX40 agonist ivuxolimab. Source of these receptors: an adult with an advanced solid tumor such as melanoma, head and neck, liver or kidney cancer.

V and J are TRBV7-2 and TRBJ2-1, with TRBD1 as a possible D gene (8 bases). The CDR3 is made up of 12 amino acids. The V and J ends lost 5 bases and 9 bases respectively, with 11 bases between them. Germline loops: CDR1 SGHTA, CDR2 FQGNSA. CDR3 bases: TGTGCCAGCAGCCACAGGGGGGGTGAGCAGTTCTTC. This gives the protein CASSHRGGEQFF. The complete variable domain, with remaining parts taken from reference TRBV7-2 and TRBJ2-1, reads GAGVSQSPSNKVTEKGKDVELRCDPISGHTALYWYRQSLGQGLEFLIYFQGNSAPDKSGLPSDRFSAERTGGSVSTLTIQRTQQEDSAVYLCASSHRGGEQFFGPGTRLTVL.

CDR3 DNA sequence: TGTGCCAGCAGTTCGACCGGGACAGGGAGGGAGACCCAGTACTTC. Residues: CASSSTGTGRETQYF. J is TRBJ2-5 and V is TRBV6-1, with 9 bases lining up with TRBD1. Losses at the gene ends were 5 bases for V and 5 bases for J; bases not matched to a gene: 9. Germline CDR1 is MNHNS and CDR2 is SASEGT. There are 15 residues in the CDR3.

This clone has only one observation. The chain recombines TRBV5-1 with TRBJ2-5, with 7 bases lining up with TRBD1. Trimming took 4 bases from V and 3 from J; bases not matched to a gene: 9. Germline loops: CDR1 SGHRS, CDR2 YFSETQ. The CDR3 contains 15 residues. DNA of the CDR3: TGCGCCAGCAGCAGGAATGTAGGGACAGAAGAGACCCAGTACTTC. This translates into CASSRNVGTEETQYF.

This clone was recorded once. In DNA form, the CDR3 reads TGTGCCAGCAGCCAAACGACAGGGTCGGGCGGGGAGCTGTTTTTT. Protein: CASSQTTGSGGELFF. J is TRBJ2-2 and V is TRBV7-3; 7 bases are shared with TRBD1. Germline V lookup: CDR1 SGHTA, CDR2 FQGTGA. V was pared by 5 bases and J by 7 bases, with 10 bases of the junction left unmatched. The CDR3 is 15 amino acids.

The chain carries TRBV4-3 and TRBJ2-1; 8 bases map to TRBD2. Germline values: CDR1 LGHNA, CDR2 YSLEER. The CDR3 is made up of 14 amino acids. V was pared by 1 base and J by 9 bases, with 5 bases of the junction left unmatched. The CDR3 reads CASSQGGGRFEQFF. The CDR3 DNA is TGCGCCAGCAGCCAAGGGGGCGGGAGGTTTGAGCAGTTCTTC.

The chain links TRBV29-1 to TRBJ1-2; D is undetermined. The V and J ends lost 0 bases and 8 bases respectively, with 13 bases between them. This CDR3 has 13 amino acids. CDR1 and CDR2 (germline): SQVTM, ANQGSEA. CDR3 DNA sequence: TGCAGCGTTGAAGATCTTCGTTTATACGGCTACACCTTC. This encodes CSVEDLRLYGYTF.

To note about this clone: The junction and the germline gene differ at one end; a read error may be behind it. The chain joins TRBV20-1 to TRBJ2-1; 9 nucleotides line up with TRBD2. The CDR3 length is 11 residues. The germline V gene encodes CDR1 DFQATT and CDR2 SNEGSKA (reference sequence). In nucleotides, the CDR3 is TGCAGTGCTAGAGATCTAGCGGGAATTGTCTTC. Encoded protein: CSARDLAGIVF.

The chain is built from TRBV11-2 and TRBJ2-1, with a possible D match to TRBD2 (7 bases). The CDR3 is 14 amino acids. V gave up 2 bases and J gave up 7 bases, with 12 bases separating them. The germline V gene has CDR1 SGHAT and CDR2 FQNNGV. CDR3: CASSLKGGVNEQFF. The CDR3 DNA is TGTGCCAGCAGCTTAAAAGGGGGGGTTAATGAGCAGTTCTTC. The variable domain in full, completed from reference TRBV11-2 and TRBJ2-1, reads EAGVAQSPRYKIIEKRQSVAFWCNPISGHATLYWYQQILGQGPKLLIQFQNNGVVDDSQLPKDRFSAERLKGVDSTLKIQPAKLEDSAVYLCASSLKGGVNEQFFGPGTRLTVL.

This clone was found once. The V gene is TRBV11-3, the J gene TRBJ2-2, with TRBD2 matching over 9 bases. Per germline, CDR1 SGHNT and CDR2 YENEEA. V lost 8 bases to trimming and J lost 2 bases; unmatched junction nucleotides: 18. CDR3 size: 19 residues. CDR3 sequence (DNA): TGTGCCAGCGAGGGGGGGAACGGAATAGCGGGAGTTAACACCGGGGAGCTGTTTTTT. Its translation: CASEGGNGIAGVNTGELFF.

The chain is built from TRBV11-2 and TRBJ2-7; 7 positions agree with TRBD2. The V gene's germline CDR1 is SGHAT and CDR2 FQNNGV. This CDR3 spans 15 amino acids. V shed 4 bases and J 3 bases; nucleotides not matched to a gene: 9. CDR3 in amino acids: CASSSAAGRFYEQYF. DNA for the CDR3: TGTGCCAGCAGCTCAGCGGCCGGGAGGTTCTACGAGCAGTACTTC. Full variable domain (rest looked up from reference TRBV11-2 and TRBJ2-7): EAGVAQSPRYKIIEKRQSVAFWCNPISGHATLYWYQQILGQGPKLLIQFQNNGVVDDSQLPKDRFSAERLKGVDSTLKIQPAKLEDSAVYLCASSSAAGRFYEQYFGPGTRLTVT.

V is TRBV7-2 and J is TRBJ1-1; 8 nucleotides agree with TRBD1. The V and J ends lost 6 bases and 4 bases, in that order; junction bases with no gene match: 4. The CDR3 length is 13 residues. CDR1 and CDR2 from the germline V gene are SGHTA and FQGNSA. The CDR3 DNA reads TGTGCCAGCAGACGGCAGGGGGCCACTGAAGCTTTCTTT. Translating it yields CASRRQGATEAFF.

CDR3 loop: CASSPSRVTNYGYTF. CDR3 nucleotide sequence: TGTGCCAGCTCACCTTCCAGGGTTACTAACTATGGCTACACCTTC. The chain recombines TRBV18 with TRBJ1-2, with D maybe TRBD1 (5 bases). The germline CDR1 and CDR2 sequences are KGHSH and LQKENI. The CDR3 extends over 15 amino acids. V lost 3 bases and J lost 0, with 11 bases in between. Together with reference TRBV18 and TRBJ1-2, the CDR3 gives the full variable domain: NAGVMQNPRHLVRRRGQEARLRCSPMKGHSHVYWYRQLPEEGLKFMVYLQKENIIDESGMPKERFSAEFPKEGPSILRIQQVVRGDSAAYFCASSPSRVTNYGYTFGSGTRLTVV.

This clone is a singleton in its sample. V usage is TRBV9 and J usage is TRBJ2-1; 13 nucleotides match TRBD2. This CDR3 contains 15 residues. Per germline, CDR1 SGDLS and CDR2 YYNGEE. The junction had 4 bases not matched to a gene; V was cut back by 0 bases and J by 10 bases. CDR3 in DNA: TGTGCCAGCAGCGTAGGGGGACTAGCGGGACCAGAGCAGTTCTTC. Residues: CASSVGGLAGPEQFF.

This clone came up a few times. CDR3 DNA: TGTGCCAGCTCACCACCGACAGGGGACCCAGGCGAGCAGTACTTC. Its translation: CASSPPTGDPGEQYF. The rearrangement joins TRBV18 to TRBJ2-7; 8 nucleotides align to TRBD1. V was pared by 0 bases and J by 6 bases, with 7 bases of the junction left unmatched. Germline CDR1 reads KGHSH; CDR2 reads LQKENI. The CDR3 is 15 residues long.

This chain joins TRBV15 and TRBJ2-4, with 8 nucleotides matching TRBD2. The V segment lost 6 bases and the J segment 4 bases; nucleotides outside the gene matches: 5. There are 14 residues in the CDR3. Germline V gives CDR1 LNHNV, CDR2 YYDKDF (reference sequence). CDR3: CATRGSGSKNIQYF. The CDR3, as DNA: TGTGCCACCAGAGGAAGCGGGAGTAAAAACATTCAGTACTTC.

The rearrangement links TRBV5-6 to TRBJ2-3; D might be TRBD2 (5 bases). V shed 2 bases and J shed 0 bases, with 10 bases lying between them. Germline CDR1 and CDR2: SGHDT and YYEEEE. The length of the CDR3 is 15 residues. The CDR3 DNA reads TGTGCCAGCAGCTTAGGAGGAATTAGCACAGATACGCAGTATTTT. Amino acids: CASSLGGISTDTQYF.

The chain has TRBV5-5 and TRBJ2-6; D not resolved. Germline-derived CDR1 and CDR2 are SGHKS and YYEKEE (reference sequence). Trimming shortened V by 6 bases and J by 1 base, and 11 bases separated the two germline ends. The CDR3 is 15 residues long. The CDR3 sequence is CASTYVGSGANVLTF. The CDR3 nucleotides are TGTGCCAGCACCTATGTGGGTTCTGGGGCCAACGTCCTGACTTTC.

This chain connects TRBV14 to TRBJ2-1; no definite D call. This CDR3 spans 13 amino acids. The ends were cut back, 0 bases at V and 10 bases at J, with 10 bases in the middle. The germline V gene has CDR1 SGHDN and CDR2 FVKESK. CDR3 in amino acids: CASSQDLASEQFF. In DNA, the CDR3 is TGTGCCAGCAGCCAAGATTTGGCATCAGAGCAGTTCTTC.

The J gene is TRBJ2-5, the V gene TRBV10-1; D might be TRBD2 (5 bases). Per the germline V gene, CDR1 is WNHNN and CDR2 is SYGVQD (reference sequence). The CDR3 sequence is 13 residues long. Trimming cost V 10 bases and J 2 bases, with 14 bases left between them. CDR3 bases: TGCGCCACGGCGCCGGGCGGGCAAGAGACCCAGTACTTC. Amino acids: CATAPGGQETQYF.

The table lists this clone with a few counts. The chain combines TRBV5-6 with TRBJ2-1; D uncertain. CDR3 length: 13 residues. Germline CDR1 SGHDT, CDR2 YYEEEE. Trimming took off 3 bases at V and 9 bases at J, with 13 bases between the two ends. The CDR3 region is CASSYGPPAEQFF. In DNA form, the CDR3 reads TGTGCCAGCAGCTACGGGCCCCCCGCTGAGCAGTTCTTC.

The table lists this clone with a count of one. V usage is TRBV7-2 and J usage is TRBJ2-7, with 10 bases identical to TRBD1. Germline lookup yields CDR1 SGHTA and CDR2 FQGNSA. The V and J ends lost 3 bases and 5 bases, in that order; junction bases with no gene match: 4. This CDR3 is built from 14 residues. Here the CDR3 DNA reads TGTGCCAGCAGCTTTGACAGGGGGCGCGACGAGCAGTACTTC. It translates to CASSFDRGRDEQYF.

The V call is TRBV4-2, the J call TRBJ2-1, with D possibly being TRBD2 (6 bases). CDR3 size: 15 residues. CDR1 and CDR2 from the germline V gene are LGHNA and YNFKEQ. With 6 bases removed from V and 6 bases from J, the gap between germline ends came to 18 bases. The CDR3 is CASRPRLVLSNEQFF. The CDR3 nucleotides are TGTGCCAGCAGACCGAGACTAGTCCTCTCCAATGAGCAGTTCTTC.

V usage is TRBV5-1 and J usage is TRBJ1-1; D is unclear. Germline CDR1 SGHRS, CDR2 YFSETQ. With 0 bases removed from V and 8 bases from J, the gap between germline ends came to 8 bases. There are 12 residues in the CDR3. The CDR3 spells CASSLEGVEAFF. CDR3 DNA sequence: TGCGCCAGCAGCTTGGAGGGCGTGGAAGCTTTCTTT.

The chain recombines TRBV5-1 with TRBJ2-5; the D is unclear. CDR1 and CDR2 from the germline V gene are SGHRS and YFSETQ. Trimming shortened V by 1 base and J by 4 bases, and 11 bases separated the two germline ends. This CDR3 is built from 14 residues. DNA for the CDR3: TGCGCCAGCAGCTTGTTGGGGTTGGGAGAGACCCAGTACTTC. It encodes CASSLLGLGETQYF.

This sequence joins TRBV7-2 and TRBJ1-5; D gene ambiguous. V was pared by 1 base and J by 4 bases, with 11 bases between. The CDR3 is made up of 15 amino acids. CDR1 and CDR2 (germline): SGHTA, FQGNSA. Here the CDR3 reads CASSLVGGKNQPQHF. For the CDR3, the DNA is TGTGCCAGCAGCTTAGTGGGCGGTAAAAATCAGCCCCAGCATTTT.

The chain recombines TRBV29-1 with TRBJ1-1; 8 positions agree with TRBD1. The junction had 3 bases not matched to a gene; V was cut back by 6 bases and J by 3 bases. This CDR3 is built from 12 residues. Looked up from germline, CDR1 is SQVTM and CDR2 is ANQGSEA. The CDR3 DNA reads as TGCAGCGTCCAGGGGGCAGACACTGAAGCTTTCTTT. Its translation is CSVQGADTEAFF.

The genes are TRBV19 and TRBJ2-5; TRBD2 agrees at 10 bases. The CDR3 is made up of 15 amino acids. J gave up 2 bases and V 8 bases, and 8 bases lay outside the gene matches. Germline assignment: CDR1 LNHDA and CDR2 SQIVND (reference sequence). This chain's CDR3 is CASSRTSGLQETQYF. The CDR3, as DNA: TGTGCCAGTTCGCGGACTAGCGGCCTACAAGAGACCCAGTACTTC.

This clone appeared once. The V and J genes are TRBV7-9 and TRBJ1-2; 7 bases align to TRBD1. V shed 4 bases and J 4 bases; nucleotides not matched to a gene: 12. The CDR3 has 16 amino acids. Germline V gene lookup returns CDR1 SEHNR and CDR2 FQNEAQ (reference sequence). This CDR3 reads CASSSQGIAGGYGYTF. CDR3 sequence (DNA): TGTGCCAGCAGCTCACAGGGGATCGCTGGTGGCTATGGCTACACCTTC.

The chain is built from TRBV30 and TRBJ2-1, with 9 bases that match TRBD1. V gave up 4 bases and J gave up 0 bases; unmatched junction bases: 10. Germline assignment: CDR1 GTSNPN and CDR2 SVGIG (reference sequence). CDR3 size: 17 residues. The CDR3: CAWTTAMTGGSYNEQFF. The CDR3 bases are TGTGCCTGGACGACCGCTATGACAGGGGGCTCCTACAATGAGCAGTTCTTC.

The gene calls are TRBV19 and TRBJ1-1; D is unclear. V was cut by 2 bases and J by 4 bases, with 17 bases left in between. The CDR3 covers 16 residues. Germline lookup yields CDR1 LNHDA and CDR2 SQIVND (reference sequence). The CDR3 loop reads CASSIQGMVAGTEAFF. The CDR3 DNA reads TGTGCCAGTAGTATACAAGGGATGGTGGCGGGCACTGAAGCTTTCTTT.

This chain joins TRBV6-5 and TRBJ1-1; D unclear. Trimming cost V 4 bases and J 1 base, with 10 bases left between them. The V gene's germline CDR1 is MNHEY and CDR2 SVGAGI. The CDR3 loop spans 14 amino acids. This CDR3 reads CASSSAAGNTEAFF. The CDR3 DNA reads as TGTGCCAGCAGTTCCGCGGCAGGGAACACTGAAGCTTTCTTT.

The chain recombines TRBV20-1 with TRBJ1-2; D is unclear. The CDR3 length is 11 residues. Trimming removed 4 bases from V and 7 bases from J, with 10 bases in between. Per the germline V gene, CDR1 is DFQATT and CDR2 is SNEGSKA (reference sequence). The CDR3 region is CSATPVSGYTF. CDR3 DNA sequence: TGCAGTGCTACACCCGTATCTGGCTACACCTTC.